The 30 T cell receptor beta chains below all came from one sample that was sequenced in a study of shared clonotypes between healthy human individuals. Positive CCR7 selection of CD45RO-negative cells yielded the naive CD8 cells, and terminally differentiated effector memory CD45RA+ cells were excluded. Sequencing was performed with immunoSEQ multiplex PCR; in TCRdb, only in-frame clones are kept and a portion is missing. In the table there are about 680,000 clones, roughly nine tenths of which are singletons. Sequencing input: naive CD8+ T cells sorted from blood. The receptors were gathered from a man between 25 and 39 years old in good health.

The V and J genes are TRBV4-3 and TRBJ2-7; tentative D call: TRBD2 (6 bases). Between the trimmed V and J ends, which lost 3 bases and 3 bases, there was a span of 15 bases. The germline CDR1 and CDR2 sequences are LGHNA and YSLEER. CDR3 length equals 15 residues. CDR3 sequence (DNA): TGCGCCAGCAGCCAGAAGGAGGGCCCCAGCTACGAGCAGTACTTC. It translates to CASSQKEGPSYEQYF.

J is TRBJ2-7 and V is TRBV5-1, with 8 bases lining up with TRBD2. The junction had 5 bases not matched to a gene; V was cut back by 4 bases and J by 2 bases. CDR3 length: 14 residues. The germline V gene encodes CDR1 SGHRS and CDR2 YFSETQ. CDR3 DNA: TGCGCCAGCAGCAGCCGGGGGGGAACCTACGAGCAGTACTTC. This codes for CASSSRGGTYEQYF.

The rearrangement uses TRBV7-8 and TRBJ1-5; 8 nucleotides agree with TRBD1. Germline V gene lookup returns CDR1 SGHVS and CDR2 FQNEAQ. J gave up 3 bases and V 7 bases, and 8 bases lay outside the gene matches. The CDR3 totals 15 residues. The CDR3 region has the DNA TGTGCCAGCACCGCAGGGGGCGCTTACAATCAGCCCCAGCATTTT. Its translation: CASTAGGAYNQPQHF.

V gene TRBV27 combines with J gene TRBJ1-5; tentative D call: TRBD1 (6 bases). Germline lookup yields CDR1 MNHEY and CDR2 SMNVEV (reference sequence). This CDR3 is built from 16 residues. Trimming took off 3 bases at V and 0 bases at J, with 12 bases between the two ends. CDR3 DNA: TGTGCCAGCAGTTTGACTGGACAGCCTAGCAATCAGCCCCAGCATTTT. Translating it yields CASSLTGQPSNQPQHF.

V and J are TRBV9 and TRBJ2-7; D gene ambiguous. This CDR3 comprises 13 residues. Germline assignment: CDR1 SGDLS and CDR2 YYNGEE. Trimming took off 0 bases at V and 4 bases at J, with 8 bases between the two ends. The CDR3, as DNA: TGTGCCAGCAGCGTAGAGGACGGATACGAGCAGTACTTC. Amino acids: CASSVEDGYEQYF.

This clone occurred once. V is TRBV7-6 and J is TRBJ2-7; D might be TRBD1 (5 bases). CDR1 is SGHVS, CDR2 FNYEAQ, per germline. Trimming pared 0 bases from V and 11 bases from J, leaving 14 bases between. The CDR3 is 13 residues long. CDR3 DNA sequence: TGTGCCAGCAGCTTAGCATCGTTGGACAAAAAGTACTTC. It yields the protein CASSLASLDKKYF. Complete variable domain (other parts from reference TRBV7-6 and TRBJ2-7): GAGVSQSPRYKVTKRGQDVALRCDPISGHVSLYWYRQALGQGPEFLTYFNYEAQQDKSGLPNDRFSAERPEGSISTLTIQRTEQRDSAMYRCASSLASLDKKYFGPGTRLTVT.

This clone occurred once. The chain combines TRBV27 with TRBJ1-1; TRBD1 is a possible D gene (5 bases). V was trimmed by 6 bases and J by 0 bases, leaving 14 bases between them. CDR1 is MNHEY, CDR2 SMNVEV, per germline (reference sequence). CDR3 length: 15 amino acids. The CDR3, as DNA: TGTGCCAGCAGGGAGGTCGGGGGGATGAACACTGAAGCTTTCTTT. Translated: CASREVGGMNTEAFF.

The genes are TRBV10-3 and TRBJ2-2, with D tentatively TRBD1 (5 bases). This CDR3 is 14 amino acids long. Trimming took off 3 bases at V and 7 bases at J, with 12 bases between the two ends. Germline V lookup: CDR1 ENHRY, CDR2 SYGVKD. In DNA form, the CDR3 reads TGTGCCATCAGTGACCTGGGGCGCGTCGGGGAGCTGTTTTTT. Translating gives CAISDLGRVGELFF.

In its sample, this clone was seen once. This CDR3 reads CASSHNPTERLLETQYF. CDR3 sequence (DNA): TGTGCCAGCAGCCACAACCCAACGGAGCGGTTACTGGAGACCCAGTACTTC. The V and J genes are TRBV9 and TRBJ2-5, with D perhaps TRBD2 (5 bases). CDR3 length equals 17 residues. Per germline, CDR1 SGDLS and CDR2 YYNGEE. Trimming took off 4 bases at V and 5 bases at J, with 24 bases between the two ends.

The rearrangement joins TRBV28 to TRBJ2-3, with TRBD1 matching over 10 bases. V dropped 5 bases and J dropped 0; count of bases not matched to a gene: 23. CDR1 is MDHEN, CDR2 SYDVKM, per germline. The CDR3 runs to 22 residues. Here the CDR3 DNA reads TGTGCCAGCAGTACATACCTCCGGGACAGGGGTCGCCACGGTAGTAGCACAGATACGCAGTATTTT. Residues: CASSTYLRDRGRHGSSTDTQYF.

This chain connects TRBV4-1 to TRBJ1-1; no definite D call. The CDR3 consists of 13 residues. In germline, CDR1 is MGHRA, CDR2 YSYEKL. The V and J ends lost 5 bases and 0 bases respectively, with 7 bases between them. The CDR3 region is CASSLGLNTEAFF. The CDR3 nucleotides are TGCGCCAGCAGCTTAGGACTGAACACTGAAGCTTTCTTT.

The genes are TRBV29-1 and TRBJ2-7; no firm D call. Per germline, CDR1 SQVTM and CDR2 ANQGSEA. This CDR3 is 14 amino acids long. Deletions cut 4 bases from V and 3 bases from J, with 16 bases between. CDR3 protein: CSVGPQGKGYEQYF. CDR3 nucleotides: TGCAGCGTTGGACCCCAAGGAAAGGGCTACGAGCAGTACTTC.

CDR3 DNA: TGTGCCAGCAGCTTGGAGGGCGTCGGAATCCTAAGCACAGATACGCAGTATTTT. Amino acids: CASSLEGVGILSTDTQYF. The chain is built from TRBV5-5 and TRBJ2-3; D is undetermined. The CDR3 consists of 18 residues. Germline V gene data show CDR1 as SGHKS and CDR2 as YYEKEE (reference sequence). V was pared by 0 bases and J by 0 bases, with 17 bases between.

The chain has TRBV7-6 and TRBJ2-2, with D perhaps being TRBD1 or TRBD2 (5 bases each). V dropped 8 bases and J dropped 5 bases, with 12 bases sitting between them. CDR1 SGHVS and CDR2 FNYEAQ come from the germline V gene. The CDR3 loop spans 13 amino acids. The CDR3 DNA sequence: TGTGCCAGCGTGGGGGTCGGAACCGGGGAGCTGTTTTTT. Translated, it gives CASVGVGTGELFF.

A word on this clone: The same CDR3 can be traced to other DNA sequences in this sample. The V gene is TRBV7-9, the J gene TRBJ2-7, with unresolved D. V lost 5 bases, J lost 0 bases, and 8 bases lay in between. Germline CDR1 SEHNR, CDR2 FQNEAQ (reference sequence). The length of the CDR3 is 13 residues. This CDR3 is CASSPLGSYEQYF. Written as DNA, the CDR3 is TGTGCCAGCAGCCCCTTAGGCTCCTACGAGCAGTACTTC.

The rearrangement links TRBV6-5 to TRBJ2-7; 8 positions agree with TRBD2. Germline V gene lookup returns CDR1 MNHEY and CDR2 SVGAGI. This CDR3 spans 15 amino acids. J was trimmed by 2 bases and V by 5 bases; bases with no gene match: 8. For the CDR3, the DNA is TGTGCCAGCAGTCCGAACCCGGGAGGGACCTACGAGCAGTACTTC. It yields the protein CASSPNPGGTYEQYF.

The chain employs TRBV4-1 and TRBJ2-7, with a tentative D call TRBD1 (6 bases). The CDR3 length is 13 residues. The V end was cut by 1 base, the J end by 6 bases, with 10 bases between. CDR1 is MGHRA, CDR2 YSYEKL, per germline. CDR3 nucleotide sequence: TGCGCCAGCAGCCAAGCGACAGGTAGCGAGCAGTACTTC. The encoded protein is CASSQATGSEQYF.

Only one count was recorded for this clone. Additional DNA sequences in this sample encode the identical CDR3. The chain couples TRBV7-9 to TRBJ2-7; D uncertain. V lost 4 bases, J lost 4 bases, and 11 bases lay in between. The V gene's germline CDR1 is SEHNR and CDR2 FQNEAQ (reference sequence). This CDR3 spans 13 amino acids. CDR3 nucleotide sequence: TGTGCCAGCAGCTCCCCATCGAGTTACGAGCAGTACTTC. This sequence encodes CASSSPSSYEQYF.

This sequence joins TRBV28 and TRBJ1-1, with 9 positions matching TRBD1. The CDR3 runs to 17 residues. Trimming took 5 bases from V and 4 from J; bases not matched to a gene: 14. CDR1 is MDHEN, CDR2 SYDVKM, per germline. CDR3 in DNA: TGTGCCAGCAGTATCACAGGGGGCTTAGCTGCGGGCACTGAAGCTTTCTTT. Translation: CASSITGGLAAGTEAFF.

This clone came up once. The chain uses TRBV19 and TRBJ2-1; possible D gene TRBD2, 5 bases. V lost 5 bases and J lost 3, with 11 bases in between. The CDR3 has 14 residues. The germline V gene has CDR1 LNHDA and CDR2 SQIVND (reference sequence). CDR3 bases: TGTGCCAGTAGTTACGACGGGGTCTACAATGAGCAGTTCTTC. Translated: CASSYDGVYNEQFF.

The chain combines TRBV6-1 with TRBJ1-5; D is uncertain. Trimming shortened V by 5 bases and J by 4 bases, and 15 bases separated the two germline ends. The germline CDR1 and CDR2 sequences are MNHNS and SASEGT. The CDR3 covers 15 residues. DNA of the CDR3: TGTGCCAGCAGTACCTCTCGGGCCGCGAATCAGCCCCAGCATTTT. This sequence encodes CASSTSRAANQPQHF.

This chain links TRBV27 with TRBJ2-7; TRBD2 matches at 8 bases. This CDR3 spans 17 amino acids. Losses at the gene ends were 7 bases for V and 6 bases for J; bases not matched to a gene: 20. CDR1 is MNHEY, CDR2 SMNVEV, per germline (reference sequence). DNA for the CDR3: TGTGCCAGCACCCCATCCCCGCCGGGACTAGTCTTCGGCGAGCAGTACTTC. This gives the protein CASTPSPPGLVFGEQYF.

In the case of this clone: An end of the junction does not agree with germline; a read error may underlie this. This rearrangement joins TRBV10-3 to TRBJ2-7, with a possible D match to TRBD1 (6 bases). This CDR3 has 13 residues. Per germline, CDR1 ENHRY and CDR2 SYGVKD. Written as DNA, the CDR3 is TGTGCCATCACTGAGGACAGCTCCTACGAGCAGTACTTC. Translated: CAITEDSSYEQYF.

The chain employs TRBV15 and TRBJ2-2; 8 bases match TRBD2. This CDR3 contains 17 residues. Germline CDR1 is LNHNV and CDR2 is YYDKDF (reference sequence). V lost 0 bases and J lost 2; bases outside the gene matches: 5. DNA of the CDR3: TGTGCCACCAGCAGAGATAAACTAGCGGCCAACACCGGGGAGCTGTTTTTT. This encodes CATSRDKLAANTGELFF.

This clone came up once. The chain couples TRBV5-5 to TRBJ2-1; 8 nucleotides line up with TRBD2. The CDR3 totals 15 residues. The germline gives CDR1 SGHKS, CDR2 YYEKEE (reference sequence). J was trimmed by 9 bases and V by 3 bases; bases with no gene match: 11. Here the CDR3 reads CASSWGTSGISEQFF. The CDR3 coding sequence is TGTGCCAGCAGCTGGGGGACTAGTGGGATTTCTGAGCAGTTCTTC.

The table lists this clone with a few counts. The chain joins TRBV14 to TRBJ2-7; D unclear. The CDR3 spans 13 residues. Germline CDR1 reads SGHDN; CDR2 reads FVKESK. V was trimmed by 1 base and J by 3 bases, leaving 7 bases between them. CDR3 nucleotides: TGTGCCAGCAGCCAAGGACTGATCTACGAGCAGTACTTC. This gives the protein CASSQGLIYEQYF.

The chain joins TRBV28 to TRBJ2-4; TRBD2 matches at 12 bases. This CDR3 is 19 amino acids long. Per the germline V gene, CDR1 is MDHEN and CDR2 is SYDVKM. Losses at the gene ends were 5 bases for V and 7 bases for J; bases not matched to a gene: 18. CDR3 protein: CASSTRLTSGRPPANIQYF. CDR3 in DNA: TGTGCCAGCAGTACCCGACTGACTAGCGGGAGACCTCCGGCGAACATTCAGTACTTC.

V gene TRBV29-1 combines with J gene TRBJ2-7, with no clear D. This CDR3 spans 13 amino acids. CDR1 is SQVTM and CDR2 is ANQGSEA in the germline V gene. V was shortened by 2 bases and J by 5 bases, with 13 bases between the two germline ends. The CDR3 nucleotides read TGCAGCGTTGAAACGGCCACGTCCCACGAGCAGTACTTC. Translated: CSVETATSHEQYF.

The sample holds one count of this clone. At one of its ends the junction is not consistent with the germline gene, which may arise from a read error. The chain has TRBV14 and TRBJ1-5, with no clear D. Germline lookup yields CDR1 SGHDN and CDR2 FVKESK. The CDR3 totals 9 residues. The DNA for the CDR3 is TGTGCCAGCAGCCAAATCCCTTCTTTT. This gives the protein CASSQIPSF.

The genes are TRBV9 and TRBJ2-1, with 10 bases matching TRBD2. V trimming: 2 bases; J trimming: 4 bases; junction bases outside the gene matches: 6. CDR1 and CDR2 (germline): SGDLS, YYNGEE. The CDR3 runs to 16 residues. This chain's CDR3 is CASSVRTSGEYNEQFF. The DNA for the CDR3 is TGTGCCAGCAGCGTCCGGACTAGCGGAGAGTACAATGAGCAGTTCTTC.